Detailed here is one T cell receptor beta chain. V was shortened by 2 bases and J by 4 bases, with 15 bases between the two germline ends. Germline assignment: CDR1 SNHLY and CDR2 FYNNEI. The CDR3 extends over 15 amino acids. This sample was included in a study of cytotoxic CD8 clonotypes in ibrutinib-treated CLL. Using immunoSEQ multiplex PCR, the repertoire was profiled, and TCRdb retains in-frame clones only, with some absent. Here the sample spans around 26,000 clones, 75% to 85% being singletons. This chain connects TRBV2 to TRBJ2-7; tentatively, D is TRBD1 (5 bases). The specimen comprised PBMCs, sampled after 24 months of ibrutinib treatment. This TCR was recovered from a human donor with chronic lymphocytic leukemia. The CDR3: CASSERWSGPYEQYF. CDR3 DNA sequence: TGTGCCAGCAGTGAAAGGTGGTCAGGGCCATACGAGCAGTACTTC.